Listed below are T cell receptor beta chains from one sample, sequenced in a study of beta chain features in type 1 diabetes. Sequencing used immunoSEQ multiplex PCR; TCRdb keeps in-frame clones, though not all of them. The sample lists approximately 60,000 clones, roughly 50% occurring once. What was sequenced was Tregs from blood. The receptors were gathered from a woman between 40 and 50 years old with type 1 diabetes. The CDR3 runs from the conserved cysteine through the conserved F or W. The order of the fields is J gene, clone size, V gene, D gene, CDR3 protein, CDR3 DNA. D genes are given only for firm matches. A row's size may be missing; if present it is once, few, many or a size class.

j_call: TRBJ2-7; clone_size: -; v_call: TRBV4-1; d_call: -; cdr3_aa: CASSRLESYEQYF; cdr3_nt: TGCGCCAGCAGCCGACTAGAATCGTACGAGCAGTACTTC
j_call: TRBJ2-5; clone_size: -; v_call: TRBV28; d_call: -; cdr3_aa: CASSPPSWGEQYF; cdr3_nt: TGTGCCAGCAGTCCCCCTTCATGGGGGGAGCAGTACTTC
j_call: TRBJ2-5; clone_size: -; v_call: TRBV10-3; d_call: TRBD2; cdr3_aa: CAISGGAGGPEYETQYF; cdr3_nt: TGTGCCATCAGTGGGGGGGCGGGAGGGCCGGAGTATGAGACCCAGTACTTC
j_call: TRBJ2-2; clone_size: -; v_call: TRBV6-1; d_call: -; cdr3_aa: CASSLPGPALELFF; cdr3_nt: TGTGCCAGCAGTCTCCCGGGTCCAGCACTGGAGCTGTTTTTT
j_call: TRBJ1-6; clone_size: -; v_call: TRBV28; d_call: -; cdr3_aa: CASTRRVGYNSPLHF; cdr3_nt: TGTGCCAGCACCCGGAGGGTAGGGTATAATTCACCCCTCCACTTT
j_call: TRBJ1-5; clone_size: few; v_call: TRBV7-9; d_call: -; cdr3_aa: CASSFPGPNQPQHF; cdr3_nt: TGTGCCAGCAGCTTCCCGGGTCCAAATCAGCCCCAGCATTTT
j_call: TRBJ2-5; clone_size: few; v_call: TRBV6-1; d_call: -; cdr3_aa: CASSVLAFLETQYF; cdr3_nt: TGTGCCAGCAGTGTCCTAGCGTTTCTAGAGACCCAGTACTTC
j_call: TRBJ1-2; clone_size: once; v_call: TRBV10-3; d_call: -; cdr3_aa: CAIRDTGLTNYGYTF; cdr3_nt: TGTGCCATCAGGGACACAGGTTTAACTAACTATGGCTACACCTTC
j_call: TRBJ2-7; clone_size: -; v_call: TRBV19; d_call: TRBD2; cdr3_aa: CASSALTSATYEQYF; cdr3_nt: TGTGCCAGTAGTGCGTTGACTAGCGCCACGTACGAGCAGTACTTC
j_call: TRBJ2-7; clone_size: -; v_call: TRBV9; d_call: TRBD2; cdr3_aa: CASSSHPGLVDEQYF; cdr3_nt: TGTGCCAGCAGCTCCCACCCGGGACTAGTGGACGAGCAGTACTTC
j_call: TRBJ2-7; clone_size: once; v_call: TRBV4-1; d_call: -; cdr3_aa: CASSSKPSARYEQYF; cdr3_nt: TGCGCCAGCAGCTCCAAGCCATCTGCACGCTACGAGCAGTACTTC
j_call: TRBJ1-1; clone_size: -; v_call: TRBV5-1; d_call: -; cdr3_aa: CASSSVVGLNTEAFF; cdr3_nt: TGCGCCAGCAGCTCTGTGGTCGGGTTGAACACTGAAGCTTTCTTT
j_call: TRBJ1-2; clone_size: -; v_call: TRBV7-9; d_call: -; cdr3_aa: CASSLGGGQGWIYGYTF; cdr3_nt: TGTGCCAGCAGCTTAGGGGGGGGCCAGGGCTGGATCTATGGCTACACCTTC
j_call: TRBJ2-1; clone_size: few; v_call: TRBV9; d_call: TRBD2; cdr3_aa: CASSERGGDNEQFF; cdr3_nt: TGTGCCAGCAGCGAGCGGGGGGGCGACAATGAGCAGTTCTTC
j_call: TRBJ1-2; clone_size: -; v_call: TRBV7-2; d_call: -; cdr3_aa: CASSLRGPENYGYTF; cdr3_nt: TGTGCCAGCAGCTTAAGGGGCCCGGAAAACTATGGCTACACCTTC
j_call: TRBJ2-7; clone_size: once; v_call: TRBV18; d_call: -; cdr3_aa: CASSPDSSYEQYF; cdr3_nt: TGTGCCAGCTCACCGGACAGTTCCTACGAGCAGTACTTC
j_call: TRBJ2-5; clone_size: few; v_call: TRBV5-1; d_call: TRBD1; cdr3_aa: CASSSDSGGQGRETQYF; cdr3_nt: TGCGCCAGCAGCTCCGACTCTGGGGGACAGGGGAGGGAGACCCAGTACTTC
j_call: TRBJ2-7; clone_size: -; v_call: TRBV10-3; d_call: TRBD1; cdr3_aa: CAINPGTGPSYEQYF; cdr3_nt: TGTGCCATCAATCCCGGGACAGGGCCTTCCTACGAGCAGTACTTC
j_call: TRBJ2-1; clone_size: -; v_call: TRBV7-2; d_call: TRBD2; cdr3_aa: CASSLATGGPGNEQFF; cdr3_nt: TGTGCCAGCAGCTTAGCGACGGGGGGGCCGGGTAATGAGCAGTTCTTC
j_call: TRBJ2-7; clone_size: -; v_call: TRBV10-3; d_call: -; cdr3_aa: CAISESAGSYEQYF; cdr3_nt: TGTGCCATCAGTGAGTCGGCGGGTTCCTACGAGCAGTACTTC
j_call: TRBJ1-1; clone_size: -; v_call: TRBV20-1; d_call: -; cdr3_aa: CSASPQNEAFF; cdr3_nt: TGCAGTGCTAGCCCTCAGAATGAAGCTTTCTTT
j_call: TRBJ2-7; clone_size: -; v_call: TRBV27; d_call: TRBD1; cdr3_aa: CASSYDRGSYEQYF; cdr3_nt: TGTGCCAGCAGTTATGACAGGGGGTCCTACGAGCAGTACTTC
j_call: TRBJ2-1; clone_size: few; v_call: TRBV29-1; d_call: TRBD2; cdr3_aa: CSVEPGLAGGKGEQFF; cdr3_nt: TGCAGCGTTGAGCCGGGACTAGCGGGGGGGAAGGGTGAGCAGTTCTTC
j_call: TRBJ1-3; clone_size: -; v_call: TRBV4-3; d_call: -; cdr3_aa: CASSQATASGNTIYF; cdr3_nt: TGCGCCAGCAGCCAAGCGACAGCTTCTGGAAACACCATATATTTT
j_call: TRBJ2-2; clone_size: -; v_call: TRBV2; d_call: TRBD2; cdr3_aa: CAESDGRRTGELFF; cdr3_nt: TGTGCCGAGAGCGACGGGAGGAGGACCGGGGAGCTGTTTTTT
j_call: TRBJ1-1; clone_size: -; v_call: TRBV19; d_call: -; cdr3_aa: CASSQHRDGTEAFF; cdr3_nt: TGTGCCAGTAGTCAACACAGGGATGGCACTGAAGCTTTCTTT
j_call: TRBJ2-1; clone_size: -; v_call: TRBV9; d_call: TRBD2; cdr3_aa: CASSKTSLGDEQFF; cdr3_nt: TGTGCCAGCAGTAAGACTAGCCTAGGGGATGAGCAGTTCTTC
j_call: TRBJ2-1; clone_size: -; v_call: TRBV27; d_call: TRBD2; cdr3_aa: CASSSWVGIAGGQYNEQFF; cdr3_nt: TGTGCCAGCAGTTCCTGGGTCGGGATAGCGGGGGGGCAATACAATGAGCAGTTCTTC
j_call: TRBJ1-2; clone_size: -; v_call: TRBV7-2; d_call: TRBD1; cdr3_aa: CASSSGQGRGYTF; cdr3_nt: TGTGCCAGCAGCTCAGGACAGGGTCGAGGCTACACCTTC
j_call: TRBJ2-1; clone_size: -; v_call: TRBV2; d_call: -; cdr3_aa: CASSQAPSYNEQFF; cdr3_nt: TGTGCCAGCAGTCAGGCACCCTCCTACAATGAGCAGTTCTTC